Presented here are 30 T cell receptor beta chains from one specimen sequenced in a study of blood T cell repertoires in COVID-19. Profiling relied on immunoSEQ multiplex PCR, and the TCRdb table lists in-frame clones only, not all of them. The data hold 130,000 to 150,000 clones, with approximately 88% observed a single time. The sample consisted of peripheral blood. The receptors derive from a human donor in a cohort sampled during active COVID-19.

This clone was counted a few times. The chain employs TRBV9 and TRBJ1-2; 9 bases match TRBD1. This CDR3 region has 13 residues. Germline V gene sequence: CDR1 SGDLS, CDR2 YYNGEE. V lost 4 bases, J lost 8 bases, and 6 bases stayed unmatched. The CDR3, as DNA: TGTGCCAGCAGCACACAGGGGGCGCGAGGCTACACCTTC. It is translated as CASSTQGARGYTF.

The chain combines TRBV24-1 with TRBJ2-1; TRBD2 aligns across 7 bases. The germline CDR1 and CDR2 sequences are KGHDR and SFDVKD. This CDR3 region has 16 residues. V was pared by 5 bases and J by 5 bases, with 11 bases of the junction left unmatched. The CDR3 sequence is CATSALGASGDNEQFF. The CDR3 nucleotides are TGTGCCACCAGTGCCCTAGGAGCTAGCGGAGACAATGAGCAGTTCTTC.

This chain uses TRBV2 with TRBJ2-3; weak D call: TRBD1 (5 bases). This CDR3 has 12 residues. V was shortened by 7 bases and J by 4 bases, with 9 bases between the two germline ends. Per germline, CDR1 SNHLY and CDR2 FYNNEI. The CDR3 DNA reads as TGTGCCAGCAATACAGGACCAGATACGCAGTATTTT. This encodes CASNTGPDTQYF.

CDR3 region: CASNLASGGGSYEQYF. The CDR3 bases are TGTGCATCTAACCTCGCCTCTGGTGGGGGGTCATACGAGCAGTACTTC. The chain employs TRBV6-6 and TRBJ2-7; D might be TRBD2 (6 bases). Germline V gene data show CDR1 as MNHNY and CDR2 as SVGAGI (reference sequence). CDR3 length: 16 residues.

Comment on this clone: The junction does not match germline at one end; this may be a read error. The chain is built from TRBV20-1 and TRBJ1-2; 7 bases line up with TRBD1. Germline CDR1 and CDR2: DFQATT and SNEGSKA (reference sequence). The CDR3 extends over 12 amino acids. CDR3: CSASRGDSYSPF. CDR3 DNA sequence: TGCAGTGCCAGTAGGGGGGACAGCTACTCCCCCTTC.

This clone was recorded once. This chain joins TRBV6-6 and TRBJ2-4; weak D call: TRBD2 (6 bases). This CDR3 has 15 amino acids. The V end lost 7 bases, the J end lost 3 bases, and 16 bases lay between the germline ends. Germline V gene sequence: CDR1 MNHNY, CDR2 SVGAGI (reference sequence). CDR3 amino acids: CASTPAGLDKNIQYF. CDR3 sequence (DNA): TGTGCCAGCACCCCTGCGGGGCTGGACAAAAACATTCAGTACTTC.

The CDR3 loop reads CASRHLGGIEKLFF. The CDR3 coding sequence is TGCGCCAGCAGGCACTTGGGGGGGATTGAAAAACTGTTTTTT. The V call is TRBV4-1, the J call TRBJ1-4, with TRBD1 as a possible D gene (5 bases). V dropped 6 bases and J dropped 7 bases, with 15 bases sitting between them. Germline V gives CDR1 MGHRA, CDR2 YSYEKL. CDR3 size: 14 residues.

The V call is TRBV4-1, the J call TRBJ1-6, with 8 bases that match TRBD1. This CDR3 has 15 amino acids. V trimming: 3 bases; J trimming: 5 bases; junction bases outside the gene matches: 3. Germline loops: CDR1 MGHRA, CDR2 YSYEKL. CDR3 sequence: CASSHLDRDNSPLHF. The CDR3, as DNA: TGCGCCAGCAGCCACCTGGACAGGGATAATTCACCCCTCCACTTT.

The chain employs TRBV6-5 and TRBJ1-1; D unclear. This CDR3 is 14 amino acids long. V was shortened by 4 bases and J by 1 base, with 10 bases between the two germline ends. Per germline, CDR1 MNHEY and CDR2 SVGAGI. CDR3 loop: CASSSNSQNTEAFF. In DNA form, the CDR3 reads TGTGCCAGCAGTTCGAACAGTCAGAACACTGAAGCTTTCTTT.

The chain couples TRBV19 to TRBJ2-3; 7 bases map to TRBD2. V lost 1 base to trimming and J lost 4 bases; unmatched junction nucleotides: 5. The CDR3 runs to 15 residues. CDR1 is LNHDA, CDR2 SQIVND, per germline (reference sequence). CDR3 sequence (DNA): TGTGCCAGTAGTATAGGTCAGCGGGGATCAGATACGCAGTATTTT. This codes for CASSIGQRGSDTQYF.

The chain uses TRBV27 and TRBJ2-2; 14 bases align to TRBD2. After removal of 5 bases from V and 8 bases from J, the junction contained 10 bases not matched to a gene. Germline-derived CDR1 and CDR2 are MNHEY and SMNVEV (reference sequence). There are 17 residues in the CDR3. CDR3 sequence reads: CASSLGTSGRSAGELFF. The CDR3 bases are TGTGCCAGCAGTCTAGGGACTAGCGGGAGAAGTGCGGGGGAGCTGTTTTTT.

The gene calls are TRBV6-1 and TRBJ1-2; 9 nucleotides agree with TRBD1. The trim removed 1 base at V and 6 bases at J, leaving 9 bases unmatched. Germline CDR1 and CDR2: MNHNS and SASEGT. The CDR3 covers 16 residues. CDR3 nucleotide sequence: TGTGCCAGCAGTGAAGGATGGGACAGGGTCCTTCATGGCTACACCTTC. As protein: CASSEGWDRVLHGYTF.

The V call is TRBV4-2, the J call TRBJ1-2; D gene uncertain. The CDR3 runs 14 residues. Germline V gives CDR1 LGHNA, CDR2 YNFKEQ. V was clipped by 0 bases and J by 8 bases, with 13 bases between them. CDR3 coding DNA: TGTGCCAGCAGCCAAGACGCATCGGGTCGCGGCTACACCTTC. It is translated as CASSQDASGRGYTF.

The gene calls are TRBV30 and TRBJ2-6, with 8 bases fitting TRBD1. Germline CDR1 and CDR2: GTSNPN and SVGIG (reference sequence). The CDR3 extends over 16 amino acids. V was clipped by 5 bases and J by 0 bases; unmatched bases: 6. The CDR3 here is CAWDKQGGSGANVLTF. The DNA for the CDR3 is TGTGCCTGGGATAAACAGGGGGGCTCTGGGGCCAACGTCCTGACTTTC. Together with reference TRBV30 and TRBJ2-6, the CDR3 gives the full variable domain: SQTIHQWPATLVQPVGSPLSLECTVEGTSNPNLYWYRQAAGRGLQLLFYSVGIGQISSEVPQNLSASRPQDRQFILSSKKLLLSDSGFYLCAWDKQGGSGANVLTFGAGSRLTVL.

V gene TRBV27 combines with J gene TRBJ2-7, with D possibly matching TRBD1 (5 bases). CDR3 length: 13 residues. Trimming stripped 2 bases from V and 5 bases from J, with 10 bases between. Germline CDR1 MNHEY, CDR2 SMNVEV (reference sequence). The CDR3 reads CASSLRPGHEQYV. The CDR3 DNA reads as TGTGCCAGCAGTTTACGTCCAGGGCACGAGCAGTACGTC.

This clone is a singleton in its sample. The rearrangement links TRBV2 to TRBJ1-4, with D perhaps TRBD1 (5 bases). CDR1 is SNHLY, CDR2 FYNNEI, per germline. The CDR3 is 15 amino acids. The V end lost 4 bases, the J end lost 0 bases, and 9 bases lay between the germline ends. The CDR3 DNA is TGTGCCAGCAGTGTAGGGACTGCAACTAATGAAAAACTGTTTTTT. Translated, it gives CASSVGTATNEKLFF.

This clone was seen repeatedly, ten times or more. This chain joins TRBV20-1 and TRBJ1-5; the match to TRBD1 covers 12 bases. Germline CDR1 and CDR2: DFQATT and SNEGSKA (reference sequence). The V gene end was trimmed by 3 bases and the J gene end by 5 bases; junction bases not matched to a gene: 11. CDR3 size: 17 residues. CDR3 residues: CSASPTPGTGGDQPQHF. The CDR3 DNA reads TGCAGTGCTAGTCCTACGCCCGGGACAGGGGGCGATCAGCCCCAGCATTTT.

The J gene is TRBJ2-3, the V gene TRBV11-2, with 7 bases fitting TRBD2. Trimming cost V 5 bases and J 3 bases; bases outside gene matches: 8. CDR1 is SGHAT and CDR2 is FQNNGV in the germline V gene. This CDR3 is 15 amino acids long. The CDR3 DNA follows: TGTGCCAGCAGCCCCAGGACTAGACGGACAGATACGCAGTATTTT. Its translation: CASSPRTRRTDTQYF.

V is TRBV28 and J is TRBJ1-2, with D unclear. This CDR3 spans 12 amino acids. Deletions cut 3 bases from V and 4 bases from J, with 6 bases between. Germline V gene sequence: CDR1 MDHEN, CDR2 SYDVKM. CDR3 in amino acids: CASSLGGYGYTF. CDR3 DNA: TGTGCCAGCAGTTTGGGAGGCTATGGCTACACCTTC.

This sequence joins TRBV15 and TRBJ1-2; TRBD1 might be the D (5 bases). Trimming pared 1 base from V and 5 bases from J, leaving 11 bases between. This CDR3 is built from 14 residues. CDR1 and CDR2 from the germline V gene are LNHNV and YYDKDF (reference sequence). This CDR3 reads CATSRAQGHYGYTF. CDR3 nucleotide sequence: TGTGCCACCAGCAGAGCTCAGGGCCATTATGGCTACACCTTC.

J is TRBJ2-7 and V is TRBV6-5; perhaps TRBD1 as D (5 bases). The CDR3 is made up of 15 amino acids. The V gene's germline CDR1 is MNHEY and CDR2 SVGAGI. Trimming stripped 6 bases from V and 2 bases from J, with 17 bases between. CDR3 sequence: CASSKSSTGTYEQYF. CDR3 sequence (DNA): TGTGCCAGCAGCAAAAGCAGTACAGGTACCTACGAGCAGTACTTC.

The V and J genes are TRBV7-2 and TRBJ2-2; D perhaps matches TRBD2 (6 bases). This CDR3 contains 15 residues. Germline CDR1 and CDR2: SGHTA and FQGNSA. Trimming took off 1 base at V and 5 bases at J, with 11 bases between the two ends. In DNA form, the CDR3 reads TGTGCCAGCAGCTTAGGGGACTTCCTGACCGGGGAGCTGTTTTTT. It is translated as CASSLGDFLTGELFF.

J is TRBJ1-5 and V is TRBV15; no reliable D call. With 4 bases removed from V and 6 bases from J, the gap between germline ends came to 13 bases. This CDR3 is built from 14 residues. Germline V gene sequence: CDR1 LNHNV, CDR2 YYDKDF (reference sequence). As DNA, the CDR3 is TGTGCCACCAGCAACTTCACGGGGTTTCAGCCCCAGCATTTT. Residues: CATSNFTGFQPQHF.

The gene calls are TRBV27 and TRBJ2-6; D is possibly TRBD2 (6 bases). The CDR3 is 16 amino acids. With 6 bases removed from V and 2 bases from J, the gap between germline ends came to 14 bases. In germline, CDR1 is MNHEY, CDR2 SMNVEV (reference sequence). The CDR3 loop is CASSRYGGTGANVLTF. The DNA of the CDR3 is TGTGCCAGCAGCCGATATGGGGGGACTGGGGCCAACGTCCTGACTTTC.

The chain has TRBV5-4 and TRBJ2-5; 10 bases are a match to TRBD2. Germline CDR1 reads SGHNT; CDR2 reads YYREEE (reference sequence). The CDR3 length is 17 residues. With 2 bases clipped from V and 1 base from J, the junction kept 8 bases outside the gene matches. The DNA for the CDR3 is TGTGCCAGCAGCTTATTCTCAGCGGGGGGGCCCCAAGAGACCCAGTACTTC. Amino acids: CASSLFSAGGPQETQYF.

The chain links TRBV2 to TRBJ1-3; D unclear. Germline V lookup: CDR1 SNHLY, CDR2 FYNNEI. The CDR3 runs 14 residues. The V gene lost 6 bases and the J gene lost 0 bases, with 9 bases spanning the gap. The CDR3 bases are TGTGCCAGCAGCCCAGATTTCTCTGGAAACACCATATATTTT. It codes for CASSPDFSGNTIYF. Supplemented by reference TRBV2 and TRBJ1-3, the full variable domain reads EPEVTQTPSHQVTQMGQEVILRCVPISNHLYFYWYRQILGQKVEFLVSFYNNEISEKSEIFDDQFSVERPDGSNFTLKIRSTKLEDSAMYFCASSPDFSGNTIYFGEGSWLTVV.

The chain couples TRBV29-1 to TRBJ1-3, with 7 bases identical to TRBD1. This CDR3 contains 14 residues. The germline V gene has CDR1 SQVTM and CDR2 ANQGSEA. The V segment lost 6 bases and the J segment 2 bases; nucleotides outside the gene matches: 7. The CDR3 DNA sequence: TGCAGCGTCTTTGATACAGGGGCTGGAAACACCATATATTTT. The encoded protein is CSVFDTGAGNTIYF.

The J gene is TRBJ1-1, the V gene TRBV5-5; 7 positions agree with TRBD1. Germline-derived CDR1 and CDR2 are SGHKS and YYEKEE (reference sequence). This CDR3 spans 13 amino acids. V shed 4 bases, J shed 7 bases, and the junction held 7 bases outside the gene matches. CDR3 sequence (DNA): TGTGCCAGCAGCCCACAGGACAGGAGTGAAGCTTTCTTT. Translation gives CASSPQDRSEAFF.

The chain couples TRBV7-9 to TRBJ2-7; D perhaps matches TRBD2 (7 bases). Trimming removed 4 bases at V and 5 bases at J, with 21 bases between. Germline CDR1 and CDR2: SEHNR and FQNEAQ (reference sequence). This CDR3 comprises 16 residues. Here the CDR3 DNA reads TGTGCCAGCAGCTCCCGTCTAGGGGGGGGCGTCGACGAGCAGTACTTC. This sequence encodes CASSSRLGGGVDEQYF.

The V call is TRBV12-3 or TRBV12-4, the J call TRBJ1-1; D is possibly TRBD1 (6 bases). V shed 10 bases and J shed 2 bases, with 14 bases lying between them. This CDR3 region has 13 residues. The chain's CDR3 is CATATGPNTEAFF. CDR3 nucleotide sequence: TGTGCCACCGCGACAGGACCCAACACTGAAGCTTTCTTT.